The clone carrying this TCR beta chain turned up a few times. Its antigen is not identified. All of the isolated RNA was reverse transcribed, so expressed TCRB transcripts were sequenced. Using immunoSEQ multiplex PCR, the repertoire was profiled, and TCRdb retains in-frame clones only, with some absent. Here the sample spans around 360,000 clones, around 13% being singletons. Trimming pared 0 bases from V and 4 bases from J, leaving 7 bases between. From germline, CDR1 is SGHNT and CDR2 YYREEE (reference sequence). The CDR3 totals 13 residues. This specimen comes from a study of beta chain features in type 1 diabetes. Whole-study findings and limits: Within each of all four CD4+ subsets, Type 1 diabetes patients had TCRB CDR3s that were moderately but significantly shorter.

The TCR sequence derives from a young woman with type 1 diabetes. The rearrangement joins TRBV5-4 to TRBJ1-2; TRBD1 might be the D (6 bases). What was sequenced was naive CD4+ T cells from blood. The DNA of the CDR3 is TGTGCCAGCAGCTTGGACAGGGTCTATGGCTACACCTTC. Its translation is CASSLDRVYGYTF.